The entry that follows covers one T cell receptor beta chain sequence. The data stem from a study of cytomegalovirus exposure and HLA in healthy donors. PCR primers comprised 60 Vbeta and 13 Jbeta primers. Sequencing used immunoSEQ multiplex PCR; TCRdb keeps in-frame clones, though not all of them. Among approximately 140,000 clones listed, around three quarters were seen once. The V and J ends lost 5 bases and 5 bases respectively, with 6 bases between them. CDR1 and CDR2 from the germline V gene are SNHLY and FYNNEI. CDR3 size: 12 residues. Sequencing input: PBMCs. V and J are TRBV2 and TRBJ2-2; possibly TRBD1 for D (5 bases). The receptor was derived from a man aged 40-49 years in good health and CMV-seronegative. This CDR3 reads CASSWTTGELFF. As DNA, the CDR3 is TGTGCCAGCAGTTGGACAACCGGGGAGCTGTTTTTT.